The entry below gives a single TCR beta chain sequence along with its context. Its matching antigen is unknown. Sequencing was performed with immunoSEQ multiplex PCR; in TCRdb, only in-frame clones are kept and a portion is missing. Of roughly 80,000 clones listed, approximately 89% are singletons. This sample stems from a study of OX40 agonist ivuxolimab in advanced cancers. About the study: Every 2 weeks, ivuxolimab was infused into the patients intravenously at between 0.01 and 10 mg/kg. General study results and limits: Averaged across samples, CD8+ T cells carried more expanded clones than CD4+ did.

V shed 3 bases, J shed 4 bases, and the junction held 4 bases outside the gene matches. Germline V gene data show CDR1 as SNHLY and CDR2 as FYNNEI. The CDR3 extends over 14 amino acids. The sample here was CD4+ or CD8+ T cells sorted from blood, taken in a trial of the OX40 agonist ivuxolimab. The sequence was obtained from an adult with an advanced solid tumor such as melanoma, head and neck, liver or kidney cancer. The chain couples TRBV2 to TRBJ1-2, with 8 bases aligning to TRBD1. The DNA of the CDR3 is TGTGCCAGCAGTGAGACAGGGGAAGGCTATGGCTACACCTTC. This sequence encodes CASSETGEGYGYTF. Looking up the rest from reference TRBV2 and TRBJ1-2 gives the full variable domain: EPEVTQTPSHQVTQMGQEVILRCVPISNHLYFYWYRQILGQKVEFLVSFYNNEISEKSEIFDDQFSVERPDGSNFTLKIRSTKLEDSAMYFCASSETGEGYGYTFGSGTRLTVV.